The 10 T cell receptor beta chains in this list originate from one sample, sequenced in a study of blood T cell repertoires in COVID-19. The protocol was immunoSEQ multiplex PCR, while the TCRdb copy is restricted to in-frame clones and leaves out a portion. The sample gives fewer than 250,000 clones, almost 85% of which show up once; about 4% is in the top ten. The source material was peripheral blood. These receptors originate from a man aged 45-65 years with acute or convalescent COVID-19.

This chain links TRBV11-3 with TRBJ1-1, with D maybe TRBD1 (5 bases). The V end lost 0 bases, the J end lost 0 bases, and 14 bases lay between the germline ends. CDR1 is SGHNT and CDR2 is YENEEA in the germline V gene. This CDR3 is 17 amino acids long. The CDR3 spells CASSLDVLGAMNTEAFF. The CDR3 coding sequence is TGTGCCAGCAGCTTAGACGTTCTAGGGGCCATGAACACTGAAGCTTTCTTT.

This chain uses TRBV12-3 or TRBV12-4 with TRBJ1-6; 7 nucleotides agree with TRBD1. Germline trimming cut 6 bases from V and 11 bases from J; bases unmatched to any gene: 7. This CDR3 has 13 residues. CDR3 nucleotides: TGTGCCAGCAGCTTCCATGGACAGGCACCCCTCCACTTT. It translates to CASSFHGQAPLHF.

The rearrangement joins TRBV27 to TRBJ2-7; TRBD2 might be the D (7 bases). V was clipped by 8 bases and J by 5 bases, with 25 bases between them. There are 16 residues in the CDR3. Germline V CDR1 and CDR2: MNHEY, SMNVEV (reference sequence). The CDR3 bases are TGTGCCAGCCTAAGCGACAGGTCGTTGCGGGAGCACGAGCAGTACTTC. Amino acid sequence: CASLSDRSLREHEQYF.

The chain is built from TRBV29-1 and TRBJ1-1; no clear D gene. Germline V gene lookup returns CDR1 SQVTM and CDR2 ANQGSEA. The length of the CDR3 is 15 residues. V lost 1 base and J 2 bases, leaving 14 bases between the germline ends. The CDR3: CSVEGQRVRNTEAFF. The CDR3 DNA reads as TGCAGCGTTGAAGGGCAGCGGGTACGAAACACTGAAGCTTTCTTT.

This rearrangement joins TRBV7-6 to TRBJ2-5, with 14 bases aligning to TRBD2. V lost 5 bases to trimming and J lost 2 bases; unmatched junction nucleotides: 7. The CDR3 contains 17 residues. Germline V gene lookup returns CDR1 SGHVS and CDR2 FNYEAQ. The chain's CDR3 is CASSPRLAGGLQETQYF. The CDR3 DNA is TGTGCCAGCAGCCCCCGACTAGCGGGAGGGTTACAAGAGACCCAGTACTTC.

The chain employs TRBV9 and TRBJ2-5; 7 nucleotides line up with TRBD1. The CDR3 runs 14 residues. The germline V gene has CDR1 SGDLS and CDR2 YYNGEE. J gave up 1 base and V 5 bases, and 5 bases lay outside the gene matches. The CDR3 DNA reads TGTGCCAGCAGTTCGGGACAGTTCCAAGAGACCCAGTACTTC. The encoded protein is CASSSGQFQETQYF.

There are a few counts of this clone. The chain is built from TRBV7-3 and TRBJ2-4; D perhaps matches TRBD1 (5 bases). The germline V gene encodes CDR1 SGHTA and CDR2 FQGTGA. Trimming took 2 bases from V and 5 from J, leaving 7 bases between them. The CDR3 contains 13 residues. The CDR3 reads CASSLGAQNIQYF. In nucleotides, the CDR3 is TGTGCCAGCAGCTTAGGGGCCCAAAACATTCAGTACTTC.

The chain recombines TRBV7-9 with TRBJ1-2; D perhaps matches TRBD1 (5 bases). The CDR3 loop spans 14 amino acids. With 1 base removed from V and 1 base from J, the gap between germline ends came to 7 bases. CDR1 SEHNR and CDR2 FQNEAQ come from the germline V gene (reference sequence). CDR3 loop: CASSLETDNYGYTF. CDR3 nucleotides: TGTGCCAGCAGCTTAGAGACAGATAACTATGGCTACACCTTC.

The V gene is TRBV18, the J gene TRBJ1-5; D remains ambiguous. This CDR3 is 15 amino acids long. V lost 6 bases and J 1 base, leaving 13 bases between the germline ends. Germline CDR1 is KGHSH and CDR2 is LQKENI. The CDR3 here is CASSREDGSNQPQHF. CDR3 coding DNA: TGTGCCAGCTCTCGGGAGGATGGAAGCAATCAGCCCCAGCATTTT.

This sequence joins TRBV27 and TRBJ1-4; D gene uncertain. The CDR3 has 15 residues. Germline-derived CDR1 and CDR2 are MNHEY and SMNVEV (reference sequence). Trimming removed 0 bases from V and 7 bases from J, with 12 bases in between. The DNA for the CDR3 is TGTGCCAGCAGTTTATCGACGGGTTTTGGTGAAAAACTGTTTTTT. This sequence encodes CASSLSTGFGEKLFF.